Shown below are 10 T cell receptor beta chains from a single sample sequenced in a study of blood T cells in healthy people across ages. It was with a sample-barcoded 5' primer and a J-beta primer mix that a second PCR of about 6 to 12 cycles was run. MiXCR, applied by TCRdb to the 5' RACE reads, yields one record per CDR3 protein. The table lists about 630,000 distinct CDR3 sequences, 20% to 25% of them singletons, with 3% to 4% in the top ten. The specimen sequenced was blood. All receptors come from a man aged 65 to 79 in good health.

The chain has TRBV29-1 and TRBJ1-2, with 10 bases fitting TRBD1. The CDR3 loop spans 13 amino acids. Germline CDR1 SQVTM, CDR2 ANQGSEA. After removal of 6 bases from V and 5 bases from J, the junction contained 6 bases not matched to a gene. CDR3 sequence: CSVRQGAEYGYTF. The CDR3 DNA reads TGCAGCGTACGACAGGGGGCTGAATATGGCTACACCTTC.

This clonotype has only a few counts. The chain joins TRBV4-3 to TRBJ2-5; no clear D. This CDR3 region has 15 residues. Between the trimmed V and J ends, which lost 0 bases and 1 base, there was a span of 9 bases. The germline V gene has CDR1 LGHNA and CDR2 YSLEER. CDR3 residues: CASSQEASSQETQYF. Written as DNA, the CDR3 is TGCGCCAGCAGCCAAGAGGCAAGTTCCCAAGAGACCCAGTACTTC.

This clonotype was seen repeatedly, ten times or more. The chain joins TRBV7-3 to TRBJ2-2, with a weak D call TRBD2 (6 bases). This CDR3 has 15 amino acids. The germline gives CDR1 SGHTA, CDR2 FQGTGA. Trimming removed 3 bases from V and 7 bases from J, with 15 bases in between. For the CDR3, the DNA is TGTGCCAGCAGCTTCGACGGGAGAGGAGGCGGGGAGCTGTTTTTT. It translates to CASSFDGRGGGELFF. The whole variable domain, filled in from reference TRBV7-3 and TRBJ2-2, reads GAGVSQTPSNKVTEKGKYVELRCDPISGHTALYWYRQSLGQGPEFLIYFQGTGAADDSGLPNDRFFAVRPEGSVSTLKIQRTERGDSAVYLCASSFDGRGGGELFFGEGSRLTVL.

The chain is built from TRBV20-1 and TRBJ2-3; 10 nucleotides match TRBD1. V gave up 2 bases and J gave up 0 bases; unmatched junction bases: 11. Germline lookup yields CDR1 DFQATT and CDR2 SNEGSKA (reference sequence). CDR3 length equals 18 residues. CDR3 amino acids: CSARSHRQGASSTDTQYF. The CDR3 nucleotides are TGCAGTGCTAGATCCCACCGACAGGGGGCTTCTAGCACAGATACGCAGTATTTT.

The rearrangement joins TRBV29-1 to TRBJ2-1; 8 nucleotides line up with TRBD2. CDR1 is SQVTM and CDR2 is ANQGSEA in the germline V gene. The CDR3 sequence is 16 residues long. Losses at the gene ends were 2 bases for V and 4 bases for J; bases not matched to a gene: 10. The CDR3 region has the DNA TGCAGCGTTGAACTAGCGGGTGGGGTGGCGTACAATGAGCAGTTCTTC. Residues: CSVELAGGVAYNEQFF.

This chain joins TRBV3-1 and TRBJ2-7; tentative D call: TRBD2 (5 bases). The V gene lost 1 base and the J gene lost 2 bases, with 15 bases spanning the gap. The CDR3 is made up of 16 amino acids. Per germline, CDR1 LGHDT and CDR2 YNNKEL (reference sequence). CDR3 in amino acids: CASSQGWAGGAYEQYF. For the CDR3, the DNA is TGTGCCAGCAGCCAAGGTTGGGCGGGTGGAGCCTACGAGCAGTACTTC.

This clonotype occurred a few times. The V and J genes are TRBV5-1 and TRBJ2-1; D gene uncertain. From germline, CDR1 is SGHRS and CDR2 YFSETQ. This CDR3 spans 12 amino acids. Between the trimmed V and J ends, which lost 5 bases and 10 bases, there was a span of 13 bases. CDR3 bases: TGCGCCAGCAGTCAGAACCTTTTCGAGCAGTTCTTC. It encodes CASSQNLFEQFF.

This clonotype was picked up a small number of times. CDR3 in amino acids: CSASRTGVEETQYF. The CDR3 DNA reads TGCAGTGCTAGTCGGACAGGGGTGGAGGAGACCCAGTACTTC. The chain is built from TRBV20-1 and TRBJ2-5; 9 bases line up with TRBD1. The CDR3 runs 14 residues. J gave up 5 bases and V 3 bases, and 7 bases lay outside the gene matches. Germline CDR1 reads DFQATT; CDR2 reads SNEGSKA (reference sequence).

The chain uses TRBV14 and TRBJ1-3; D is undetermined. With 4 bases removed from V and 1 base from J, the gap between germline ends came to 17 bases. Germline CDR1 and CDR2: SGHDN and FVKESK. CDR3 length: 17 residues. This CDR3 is CASSPQAGGPSGNTIYF. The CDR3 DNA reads TGTGCCAGCAGCCCCCAGGCGGGTGGTCCATCTGGAAACACCATATATTTT.

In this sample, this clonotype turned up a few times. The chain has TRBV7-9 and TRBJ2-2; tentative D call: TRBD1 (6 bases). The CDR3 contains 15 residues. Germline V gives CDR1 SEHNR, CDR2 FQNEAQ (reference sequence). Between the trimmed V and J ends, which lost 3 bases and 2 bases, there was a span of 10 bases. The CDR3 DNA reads TGTGCCAGCAGCTTCATGGGGACAAACACCGGGGAGCTGTTTTTT. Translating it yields CASSFMGTNTGELFF.